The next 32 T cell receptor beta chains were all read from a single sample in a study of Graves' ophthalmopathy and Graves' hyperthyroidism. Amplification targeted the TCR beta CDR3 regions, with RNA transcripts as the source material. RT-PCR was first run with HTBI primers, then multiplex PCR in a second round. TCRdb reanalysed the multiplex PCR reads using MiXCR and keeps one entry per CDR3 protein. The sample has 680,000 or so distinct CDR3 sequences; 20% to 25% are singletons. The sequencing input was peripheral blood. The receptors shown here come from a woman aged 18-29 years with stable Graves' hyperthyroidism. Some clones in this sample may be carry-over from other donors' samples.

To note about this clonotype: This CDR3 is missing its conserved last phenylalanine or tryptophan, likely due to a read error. The CDR3 loop reads CASSVQGNTEAFL. In nucleotides, the CDR3 is TGTGCCAGTTCCGTGCAGGGGAACACTGAAGCTTTCTTG. The chain employs TRBV7-3 and TRBJ1-1; possible D gene TRBD1, 5 bases. In germline, CDR1 is SGHTA, CDR2 FQGTGA. The CDR3 totals 13 residues. Trimming left V 9 bases short and J 1 base short, with 12 bases between.

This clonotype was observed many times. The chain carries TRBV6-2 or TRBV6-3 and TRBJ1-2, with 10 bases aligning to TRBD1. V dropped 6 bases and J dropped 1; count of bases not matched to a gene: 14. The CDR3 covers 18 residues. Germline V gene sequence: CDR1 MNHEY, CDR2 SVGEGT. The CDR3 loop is CASSISTGGLPLNYGYTF. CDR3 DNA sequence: TGTGCCAGCAGCATCTCGACAGGGGGCCTCCCACTTAACTATGGCTACACCTTC.

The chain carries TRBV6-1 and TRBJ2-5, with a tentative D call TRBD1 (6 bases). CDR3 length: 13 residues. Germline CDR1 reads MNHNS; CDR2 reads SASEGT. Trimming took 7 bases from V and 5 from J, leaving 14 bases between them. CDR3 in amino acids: CASTNPGEETQYF. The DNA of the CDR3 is TGTGCCAGCACGAATCCAGGGGAGGAGACCCAGTACTTC.

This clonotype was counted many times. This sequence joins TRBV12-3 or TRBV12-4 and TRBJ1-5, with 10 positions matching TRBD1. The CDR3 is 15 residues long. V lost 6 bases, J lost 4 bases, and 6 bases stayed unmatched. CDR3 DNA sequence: TGTGCCAGCAGCGATCCGGACAGGGGGAATCAGCCCCAGCATTTT. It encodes CASSDPDRGNQPQHF.

The CDR3 DNA sequence: TGTGCCAGCAGTGAACAGGGCCTAAGCGAGCAGTACTTC. Translation gives CASSEQGLSEQYF. The chain combines TRBV2 with TRBJ2-7; perhaps TRBD1 as D (5 bases). The CDR3 spans 13 residues. Per germline, CDR1 SNHLY and CDR2 FYNNEI. V was clipped by 2 bases and J by 6 bases, with 11 bases between them. Full variable domain (rest looked up from reference TRBV2 and TRBJ2-7): EPEVTQTPSHQVTQMGQEVILRCVPISNHLYFYWYRQILGQKVEFLVSFYNNEISEKSEIFDDQFSVERPDGSNFTLKIRSTKLEDSAMYFCASSEQGLSEQYFGPGTRLTVT.

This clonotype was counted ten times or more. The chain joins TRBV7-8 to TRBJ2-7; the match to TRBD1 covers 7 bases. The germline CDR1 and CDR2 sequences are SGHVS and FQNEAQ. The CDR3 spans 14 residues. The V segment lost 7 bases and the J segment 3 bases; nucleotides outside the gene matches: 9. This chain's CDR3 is CASTVTGINYEQYF. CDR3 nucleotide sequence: TGTGCCAGCACCGTGACAGGGATCAACTACGAGCAGTACTTC. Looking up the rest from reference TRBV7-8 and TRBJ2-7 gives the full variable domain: GAGVSQSPRYKVAKRGQDVALRCDPISGHVSLFWYQQALGQGPEFLTYFQNEAQLDKSGLPSDRFFAERPEGSVSTLKIQRTQQEDSAVYLCASTVTGINYEQYFGPGTRLTVT.

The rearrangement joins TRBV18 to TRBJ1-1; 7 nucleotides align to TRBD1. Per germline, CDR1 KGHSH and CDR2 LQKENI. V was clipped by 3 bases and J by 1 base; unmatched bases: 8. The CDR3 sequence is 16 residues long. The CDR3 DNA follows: TGTGCCAGCTCACCGGGACTGGGACAGTCGAACACTGAAGCTTTCTTT. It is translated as CASSPGLGQSNTEAFF.

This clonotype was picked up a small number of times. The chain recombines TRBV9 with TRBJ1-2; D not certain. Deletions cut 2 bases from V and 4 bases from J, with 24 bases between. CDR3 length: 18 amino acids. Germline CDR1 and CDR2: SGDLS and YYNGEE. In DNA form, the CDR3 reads TGTGCCAGCAGCGTCGCATCAGGAGAGATCCTGAGGCCCTATGGCTACACCTTC. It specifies CASSVASGEILRPYGYTF.

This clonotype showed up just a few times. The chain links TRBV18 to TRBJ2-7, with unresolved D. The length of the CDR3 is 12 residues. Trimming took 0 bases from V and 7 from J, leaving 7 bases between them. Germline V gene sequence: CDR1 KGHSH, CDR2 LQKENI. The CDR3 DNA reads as TGTGCCAGCTCACCACCTACGAGGGAGCAGTACTTC. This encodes CASSPPTREQYF.

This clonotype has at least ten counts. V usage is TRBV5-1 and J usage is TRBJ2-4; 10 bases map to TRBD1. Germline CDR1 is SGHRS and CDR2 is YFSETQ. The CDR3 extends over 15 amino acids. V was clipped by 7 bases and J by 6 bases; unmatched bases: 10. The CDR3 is CASFPGQGSGNIQYF. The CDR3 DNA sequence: TGCGCCAGCTTCCCGGGACAGGGGTCCGGAAACATTCAGTACTTC.

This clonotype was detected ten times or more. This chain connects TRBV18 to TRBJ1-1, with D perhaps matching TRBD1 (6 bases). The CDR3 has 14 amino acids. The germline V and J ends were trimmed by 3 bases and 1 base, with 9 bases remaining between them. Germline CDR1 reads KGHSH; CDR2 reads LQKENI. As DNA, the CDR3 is TGTGCCAGCTCACCGGGACACCCGAACACTGAAGCTTTCTTT. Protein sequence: CASSPGHPNTEAFF.

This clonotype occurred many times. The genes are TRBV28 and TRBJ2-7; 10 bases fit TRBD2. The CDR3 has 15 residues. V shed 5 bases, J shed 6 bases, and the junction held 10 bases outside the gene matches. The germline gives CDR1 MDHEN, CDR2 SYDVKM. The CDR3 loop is CASSTNLAGVPEQYF. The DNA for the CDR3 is TGTGCCAGCAGTACCAATCTAGCGGGAGTCCCCGAGCAGTACTTC. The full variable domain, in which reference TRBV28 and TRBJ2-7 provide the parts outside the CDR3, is DVKVTQSSRYLVKRTGEKVFLECVQDMDHENMFWYRQDPGLGLRLIYFSYDVKMKEKGDIPEGYSVSREKKERFSLILESASTNQTSMYLCASSTNLAGVPEQYFGPGTRLTVT.

The CDR3 coding sequence is TGTGCCAGCAGTGAGACCGGGACAAGGAGTCAGCCCCAGCATTTT. Its protein is CASSETGTRSQPQHF. The J gene is TRBJ1-5, the V gene TRBV6-1; the D gene is possibly TRBD1 (6 bases). The germline CDR1 and CDR2 sequences are MNHNS and SASEGT. Trimming stripped 3 bases from V and 6 bases from J, with 15 bases between. This CDR3 has 15 residues.

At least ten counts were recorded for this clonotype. CDR3 DNA: TGCGCCAGCAGCCAAGACGCACAGGGGACGGAGACCCAGTACTTC. Its translation: CASSQDAQGTETQYF. The chain employs TRBV4-3 and TRBJ2-5, with 7 bases fitting TRBD1. CDR3 size: 15 residues. With V trimmed by 0 bases and J by 5 bases, 6 bases remained unmatched. Germline V gene sequence: CDR1 LGHNA, CDR2 YSLEER.

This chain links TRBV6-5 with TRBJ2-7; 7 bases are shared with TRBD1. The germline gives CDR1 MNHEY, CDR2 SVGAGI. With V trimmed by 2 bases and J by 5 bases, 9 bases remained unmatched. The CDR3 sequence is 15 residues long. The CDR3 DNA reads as TGTGCCAGCAGTTACCCGGACAGGCCAACCGACGAGCAGTACTTC. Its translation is CASSYPDRPTDEQYF.

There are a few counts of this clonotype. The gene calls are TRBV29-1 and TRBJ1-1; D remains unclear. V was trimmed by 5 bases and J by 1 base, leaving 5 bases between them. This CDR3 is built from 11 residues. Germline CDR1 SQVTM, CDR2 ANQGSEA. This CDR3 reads CSVRRNTEAFF. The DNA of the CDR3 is TGCAGCGTTCGGAGGAACACTGAAGCTTTCTTT.

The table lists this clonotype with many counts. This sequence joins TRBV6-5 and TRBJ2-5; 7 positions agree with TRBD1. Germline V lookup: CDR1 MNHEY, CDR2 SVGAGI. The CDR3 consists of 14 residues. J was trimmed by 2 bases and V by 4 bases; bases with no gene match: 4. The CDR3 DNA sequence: TGTGCCAGCAGTTCTGGGACAGTACAAGAGACCCAGTACTTC. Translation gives CASSSGTVQETQYF.

The CDR3 DNA follows: TGTGCCAGCAGTTACTCGACAATGTTCAGGAACACTGAAGCTTTCTTT. Protein product: CASSYSTMFRNTEAFF. This sequence joins TRBV6-5 and TRBJ1-1; D is uncertain. The CDR3 has 16 amino acids. Germline CDR1 MNHEY, CDR2 SVGAGI. V lost 0 bases, J lost 1 base, and 12 bases lay in between.

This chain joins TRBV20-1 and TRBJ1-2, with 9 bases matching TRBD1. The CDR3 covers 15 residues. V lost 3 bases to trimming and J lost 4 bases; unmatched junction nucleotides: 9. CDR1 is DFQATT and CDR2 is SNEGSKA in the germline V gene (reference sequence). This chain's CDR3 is CSASRRTGVGYGYTF. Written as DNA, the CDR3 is TGCAGTGCTAGCCGCCGGACAGGGGTGGGCTATGGCTACACCTTC.

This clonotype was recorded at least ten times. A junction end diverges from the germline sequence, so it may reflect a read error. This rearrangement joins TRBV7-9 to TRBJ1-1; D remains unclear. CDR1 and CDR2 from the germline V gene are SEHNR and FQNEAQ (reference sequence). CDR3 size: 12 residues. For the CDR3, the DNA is TGTGCCAGCAGCCCGCTGGGCCCTGAAACTTTCTTT. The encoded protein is CASSPLGPETFF. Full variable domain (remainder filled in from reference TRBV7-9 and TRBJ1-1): DTGVSQNPRHKITKRGQNVTFRCDPISEHNRLYWYRQTLGQGPEFLTYFQNEAQLEKSRLLSDRFSAERPKGSFSTLEIQRTEQGDSAMYLCASSPLGPETFFGQGTRLTVV.

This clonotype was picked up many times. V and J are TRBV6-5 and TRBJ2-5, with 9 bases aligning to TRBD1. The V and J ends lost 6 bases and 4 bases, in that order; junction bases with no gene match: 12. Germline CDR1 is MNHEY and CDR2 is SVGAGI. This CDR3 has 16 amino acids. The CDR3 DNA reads TGTGCCAGCAGACGAACCGGACAGGGGAGGGTAGAGACCCAGTACTTC. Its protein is CASRRTGQGRVETQYF.

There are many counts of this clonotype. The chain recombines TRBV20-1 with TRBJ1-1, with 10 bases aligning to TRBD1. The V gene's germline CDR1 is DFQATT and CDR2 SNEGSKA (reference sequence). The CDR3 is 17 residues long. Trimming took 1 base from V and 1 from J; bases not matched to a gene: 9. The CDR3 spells CSARGLGTGVRNTEAFF. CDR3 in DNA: TGCAGTGCTAGAGGTCTCGGGACAGGGGTTAGGAACACTGAAGCTTTCTTT.

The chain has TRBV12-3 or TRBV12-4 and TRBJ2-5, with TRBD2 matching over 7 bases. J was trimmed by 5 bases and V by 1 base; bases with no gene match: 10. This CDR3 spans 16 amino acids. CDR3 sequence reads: CASSLGPAGSSETQYF. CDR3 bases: TGTGCCAGCAGTTTAGGGCCAGCGGGGTCGAGCGAGACCCAGTACTTC.

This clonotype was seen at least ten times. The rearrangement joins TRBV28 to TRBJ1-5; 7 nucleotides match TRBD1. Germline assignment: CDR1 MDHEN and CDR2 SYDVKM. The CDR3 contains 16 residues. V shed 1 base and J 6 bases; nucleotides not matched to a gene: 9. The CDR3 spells CASSLSRGGLVQPQHF. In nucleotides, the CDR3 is TGTGCCAGCAGTTTATCACGAGGGGGCCTTGTTCAGCCCCAGCATTTT.

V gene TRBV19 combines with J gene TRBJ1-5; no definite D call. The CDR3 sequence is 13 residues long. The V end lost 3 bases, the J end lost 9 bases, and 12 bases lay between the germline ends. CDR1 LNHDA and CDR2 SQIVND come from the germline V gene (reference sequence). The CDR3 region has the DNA TGTGCCAGTAGTATCACCCCGCCTCGGCCCCAGCATTTT. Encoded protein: CASSITPPRPQHF.

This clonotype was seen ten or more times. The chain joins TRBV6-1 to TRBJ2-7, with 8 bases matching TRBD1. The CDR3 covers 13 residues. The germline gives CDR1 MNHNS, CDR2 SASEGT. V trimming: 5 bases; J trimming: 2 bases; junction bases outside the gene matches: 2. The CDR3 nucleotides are TGTGCCAGCAGTTTGGACAGGGCCTACGAGCAGTACTTC. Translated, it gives CASSLDRAYEQYF.

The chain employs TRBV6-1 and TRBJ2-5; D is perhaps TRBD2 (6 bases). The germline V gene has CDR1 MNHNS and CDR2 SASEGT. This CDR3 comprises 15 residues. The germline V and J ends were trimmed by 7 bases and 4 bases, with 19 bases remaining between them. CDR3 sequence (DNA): TGTGCCAGCACGAACGTCACCCGGAGGGGAGAGACCCAGTACTTC. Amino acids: CASTNVTRRGETQYF.

For the CDR3, the DNA is TGTGCCAGCAGCTTAGTACGGCTAGCGGGAAACGAGCAGTACTTC. The encoded protein is CASSLVRLAGNEQYF. The J gene is TRBJ2-7, the V gene TRBV7-2; 9 bases line up with TRBD2. V gave up 1 base and J gave up 5 bases; unmatched junction bases: 6. The germline V gene encodes CDR1 SGHTA and CDR2 FQGNSA. The CDR3 consists of 15 residues.

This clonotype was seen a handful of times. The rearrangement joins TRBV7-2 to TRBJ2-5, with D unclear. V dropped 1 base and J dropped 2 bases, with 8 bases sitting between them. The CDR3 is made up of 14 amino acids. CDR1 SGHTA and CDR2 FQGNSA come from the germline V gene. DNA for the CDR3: TGTGCCAGCAGCTTAGGCGCATCACAAGAGACCCAGTACTTC. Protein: CASSLGASQETQYF.

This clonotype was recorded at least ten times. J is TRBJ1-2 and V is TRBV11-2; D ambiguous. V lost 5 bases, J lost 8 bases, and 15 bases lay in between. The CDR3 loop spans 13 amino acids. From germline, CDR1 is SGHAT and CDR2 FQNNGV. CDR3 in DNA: TGTGCCAGCAGCCTTGACGGTTCCGGGGGCTACACCTTC. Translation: CASSLDGSGGYTF.

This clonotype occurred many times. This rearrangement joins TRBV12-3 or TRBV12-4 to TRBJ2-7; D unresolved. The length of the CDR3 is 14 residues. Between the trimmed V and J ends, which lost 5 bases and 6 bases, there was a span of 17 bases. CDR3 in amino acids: CASSNINPFVEQYF. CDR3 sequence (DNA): TGTGCCAGCAGTAACATAAACCCTTTTGTCGAGCAGTACTTC.

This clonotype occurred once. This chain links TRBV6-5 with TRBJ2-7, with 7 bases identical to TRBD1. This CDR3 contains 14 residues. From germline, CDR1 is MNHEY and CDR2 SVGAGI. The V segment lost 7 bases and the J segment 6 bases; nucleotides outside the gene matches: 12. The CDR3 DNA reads TGTGCCAGCATTAAGGACAGGATCGGATCCGAGCAGTACTTC. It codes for CASIKDRIGSEQYF.